This T cell receptor beta chain was identified in a study of beta chain features in type 1 diabetes. CD4+ naive, central memory, regulatory and stem cell-like memory subsets were isolated by sorting on CD45RO/CCR7/CD25/CD127/CD95/CD27. The germline V and J ends were trimmed by 5 bases and 2 bases, with 13 bases remaining between them. The germline V gene encodes CDR1 SGHVS and CDR2 FQNEAQ. CDR3 length equals 14 residues. Sequencing targeted expressed TCRB transcripts, as all isolated RNA had been reverse transcribed. Sequencing was performed with immunoSEQ multiplex PCR; in TCRdb, only in-frame clones are kept and a portion is missing. The table shows around 240,000 clones, with 9.6% occurring only once.

The chain couples TRBV7-8 to TRBJ2-7, with a weak D call TRBD1 (5 bases). Sequencing was carried out using naive CD4+ T cells from blood. The TCR originated in a woman under 30 in good health. CDR3 in amino acids: CASSTPQGPYEQYF. The CDR3 bases are TGTGCCAGCAGCACACCCCAGGGCCCCTACGAGCAGTACTTC.